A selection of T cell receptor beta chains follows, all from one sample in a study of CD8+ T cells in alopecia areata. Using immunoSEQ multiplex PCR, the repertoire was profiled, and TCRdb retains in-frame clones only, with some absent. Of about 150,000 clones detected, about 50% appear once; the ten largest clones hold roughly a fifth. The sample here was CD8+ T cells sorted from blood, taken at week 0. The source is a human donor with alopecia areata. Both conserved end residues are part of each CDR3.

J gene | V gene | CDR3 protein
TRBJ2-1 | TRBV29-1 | CSVAGTGSGTGWNEQFF
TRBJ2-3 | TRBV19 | CASSQSTSGGPMDTQYF
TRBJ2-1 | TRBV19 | CASTTAYNEQFF
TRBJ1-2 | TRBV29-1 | CSVVHNYGYTF
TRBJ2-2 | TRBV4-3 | CASSQDEGADTGELFF
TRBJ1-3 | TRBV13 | CASSSRDSSGNTIYF
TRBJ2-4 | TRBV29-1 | CSVEFYGGLTKNIQYF
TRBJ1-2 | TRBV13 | CASSSPDGDRDGYTF
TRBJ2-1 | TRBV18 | CASSPGNEQFF
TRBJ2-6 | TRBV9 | CASSPRISGANVLTF
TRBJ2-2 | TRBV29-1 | CSLGTSGAGELFF
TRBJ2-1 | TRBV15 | CATSEQGAHNEQFF
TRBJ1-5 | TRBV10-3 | CAIRVTEEPQHF
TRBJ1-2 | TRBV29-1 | CSTEAGQANYGYTF
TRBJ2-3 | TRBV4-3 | CASSQESGGNTDTQYF
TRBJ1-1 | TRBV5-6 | CASSTDTSRGAFF
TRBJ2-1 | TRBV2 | CASSPNNEQFF
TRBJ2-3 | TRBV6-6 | CASSYSRDTQYF
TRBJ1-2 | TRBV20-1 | CSARDSGEFHF
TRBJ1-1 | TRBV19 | CASSITSSTEAFF
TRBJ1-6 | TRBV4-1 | CASSRTQGDNSPLHF
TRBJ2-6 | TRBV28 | CASSPGQGLGGANVLTF
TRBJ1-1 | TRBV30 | CAWKTGRWREAFF
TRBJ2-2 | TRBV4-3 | CASSQDGVSGGGELFF
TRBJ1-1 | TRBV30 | CAWSVGGMNTEAFF
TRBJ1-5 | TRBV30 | CAWSDGRNQPQHF
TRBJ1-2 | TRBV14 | CASSQDFEGGYTF
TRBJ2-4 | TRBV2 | CASSDSIAKNIQYF
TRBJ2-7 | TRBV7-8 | CASSLGLGVSYEQYF
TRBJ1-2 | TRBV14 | CASSRPGQEIYGYTF
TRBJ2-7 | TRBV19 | CASSPRTGPEQYF
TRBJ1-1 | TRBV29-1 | CSAPGVNTEAFF
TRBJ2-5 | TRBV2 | CASNKGGAAGETQYF
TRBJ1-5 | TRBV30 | CAWTGGNNQPQHF
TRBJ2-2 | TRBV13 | CATKLWAETGELFF
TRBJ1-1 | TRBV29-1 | CSVEDRGTEAFF